This T cell receptor (beta chain) was captured in a study of blood T cell repertoires in COVID-19. Study summary: There were acute and convalescent COVID-19 samples, and they came from the United States, Italy and Spain.

This CDR3 comprises 17 residues. The junction had 10 bases not matched to a gene; V was cut back by 3 bases and J by 0 bases. Germline lookup yields CDR1 LNHDA and CDR2 SQIVND (reference sequence). TCRdb's copy holds only in-frame clones and misses some; the assay was immunoSEQ multiplex PCR. This sample yields about 160,000 clones, of which around 83% are seen a single time; about 0.95% belongs to the top ten. This receptor was obtained from a man between 35 and 55 years old with acute or convalescent COVID-19. The sequencing input was peripheral blood. This sequence joins TRBV19 and TRBJ1-1; 7 nucleotides agree with TRBD1. This CDR3 reads CASSIWGTVDMNTEAFF. DNA for the CDR3: TGTGCCAGTAGTATTTGGGGGACAGTTGACATGAACACTGAAGCTTTCTTT.